These T cell receptor beta chains were read from a single sample in a study of blood T cells in healthy people across ages. TCRdb itself ran the 5' RACE reads through MiXCR, one entry per CDR3 protein. This table holds hundreds of thousands of distinct CDR3 sequences, 20% to 30% found once. The sample also formed part of further work on T cells of mothers and their children.

Material: blood. These receptors were obtained from a boy younger than 18 in good health. Each CDR3 is given with its conserved first and last residue. Each record gives: J gene, clone size, V gene, D gene, CDR3 DNA, CDR3 protein. D genes are given only for firm matches. Clone sizes are given selectively: once, few, many, or a class where the clone is expanded.

>TRBJ1-4|few|TRBV4-1|.
TGCGCCAGCAGCCAAGTGAAAGGGGTTGAAAAACTGTTTTTT
CASSQVKGVEKLFF
>TRBJ2-3|.|TRBV12-3/TRBV12-4|TRBD2
TGTGCCAGCAGTTTCGTGGGAGGGCGGGGTTCTAAGAATACGCAGTATTTT
CASSFVGGRGSKNTQYF
>TRBJ2-1|few|TRBV15|.
TGTGCCACCAGGCAGGGGTGGGAGGATGAGCAGTTCTTC
CATRQGWEDEQFF
>TRBJ2-1|few|TRBV6-6|TRBD1
TGTGCCAGCAGACAGGGGTTGGCGGTATACTTC
CASRQGLAVYF
>TRBJ2-4|few|TRBV11-2|TRBD1
TGTGCCAGCAGCTTAGATGGTTCAGGGGGAAACATTCAGTACTTC
CASSLDGSGGNIQYF
>TRBJ1-3|.|TRBV7-6|.
TGTGCCAGCAGCACCCCCGGGGAAGGAAACGCCATATATTTT
CASSTPGEGNAIYF
>TRBJ2-4|few|TRBV6-5|.
TGTGCCAGCAGAACGTTACCGGGTCTTCAGTACTTC
CASRTLPGLQYF
>TRBJ1-2|.|TRBV6-5|.
TGTGCCAGCAGTTACGAACAGAACTATGGCTACACCTTC
CASSYEQNYGYTF
>TRBJ1-2|.|TRBV29-1|.
TGCAGCGTTGGGGGCAGGTTTGCCTCCTATGGCTACACCTTC
CSVGGRFASYGYTF
>TRBJ2-5|.|TRBV7-9|.
TGTGCCAGCAGCCCAGTGGAGGATATTTGGGAGCAGTACTTC
CASSPVEDIWEQYF
>TRBJ1-6|few|TRBV7-3|.
TGTGCCAGCAGCTTAACAGGGGCAACAGGACATTCACCCCTCCACTTT
CASSLTGATGHSPLHF
>TRBJ2-6|few|TRBV15|.
TGTACCACCAGCCAAAGCGACTCTGGGGCCAACGTCCTGACTTTC
CTTSQSDSGANVLTF
>TRBJ2-1|few|TRBV11-2|.
TGTGCCAGCAGGCCCCAGGGTGGCAATGAGCAGTTCTTC
CASRPQGGNEQFF
>TRBJ2-3|.|TRBV7-9|TRBD1
TGTGCCAGCAGCTTAGGTTCGGGACAGGGCATAGATACGCAGTATTTT
CASSLGSGQGIDTQYF
>TRBJ1-6|.|TRBV6-6|.
TGTGCCAGCAGCCCCACAGGGTTCAATTCACCCCTCCACTTT
CASSPTGFNSPLHF
>TRBJ2-4|.|TRBV28|.
TGTGCCAGCAGTTTATTAGCCGGGCTCTTAGCCAAAAACATTCAGTACTTC
CASSLLAGLLAKNIQYF
>TRBJ2-7|few|TRBV6-7|.
TGTGCCAGCAGTTCCGGAGGTCAGGGCTACGAGCAGTACTTC
CASSSGGQGYEQYF
>TRBJ1-1|.|TRBV18|.
TGTGCCAGCTCACCAATTGACCGCACTGAAGCTTTCTTT
CASSPIDRTEAFF
>TRBJ1-5|few|TRBV20-1|.
TGCAGTGCTAGACCCCTCCCGGTGGGGGCTCAGCATTTT
CSARPLPVGAQHF
>TRBJ1-4|.|TRBV14|.
TGTGCCAGCAGGTTCGGGGGAACCGAAAAACTGTTTTTT
CASRFGGTEKLFF
>TRBJ2-3|few|TRBV20-1|.
TGCAGTGCTAGAGCCCTGCCTGCACTTACAGATACGCAGTATTTT
CSARALPALTDTQYF
>TRBJ2-4|.|TRBV12-3/TRBV12-4|.
TGTGCCAGCAGTTCTGGCCCAGCCAAAAACATTCAGTACTTC
CASSSGPAKNIQYF
>TRBJ2-7|.|TRBV9|.
TGTGCCAGCAGCGTAGTGCCTGGAAGCTCCTACGAGCAGTACTTC
CASSVVPGSSYEQYF
>TRBJ2-5|.|TRBV5-1|TRBD1
TGCGCCAGCAGCTCGGGTTCCGGCAGGGGGGAGACCCAGTACTTC
CASSSGSGRGETQYF
>TRBJ2-3|few|TRBV6-5|.
TGTGCCAGCAGTTACTCGGACAAATCGGATACGCAGTATTTT
CASSYSDKSDTQYF
>TRBJ1-5|.|TRBV29-1|TRBD1
TGCAGCGTTGGGACAGGGGGCGGCAATCAGCCCCAGCATTTT
CSVGTGGGNQPQHF
>TRBJ2-2|few|TRBV5-1|.
TGCGCCAGCACCGCCCCCTCCAGACCCACCGGGGAGCTGTTTTTT
CASTAPSRPTGELFF
>TRBJ2-5|.|TRBV5-1|.
TGCGCCAGCAGCTTGGCTGTGGGAGCGGCGGAGACCCAGTACTTC
CASSLAVGAAETQYF
>TRBJ2-2|few|TRBV5-1|TRBD1
TGCGCCAGCAGCGGTACAGGGGAATTGAACACCGGGGAGCTGTTTTTT
CASSGTGELNTGELFF
>TRBJ2-1|.|TRBV7-6|TRBD2
TGTGCCAGCAGCTTAGGGGCAGGGGTGACTAGCGGGGCGAGCAATGAGCAGTTCTTC
CASSLGAGVTSGASNEQFF
>TRBJ2-5|few|TRBV6-6|TRBD2
TGTGCCAGCAGAGGACGGGACTATCAAGAGACCCAGTACTTC
CASRGRDYQETQYF
>TRBJ2-5|few|TRBV27|TRBD2
TGTGCCAGCAGGGTAGCGGGGGGCCCCTACGAGCAGCACTTC
CASRVAGGPYEQHF
>TRBJ2-3|.|TRBV27|TRBD2
TGTGCCAGCAGTTTATTGCGGGGGGATGGAGATACGCAGTATTTT
CASSLLRGDGDTQYF
>TRBJ2-1|.|TRBV7-2|TRBD1
TGTGCCAGCAGCCCTAGGGACAGTCGTACCAGTTACTTC
CASSPRDSRTSYF
>TRBJ2-2|.|TRBV29-1|.
TGCAGCGTTGAAGAAAGCTTCCAGGACCCCCGGGTCACCGGGGAGCTGTTTTTT
CSVEESFQDPRVTGELFF
>TRBJ2-7|few|TRBV12-3/TRBV12-4|.
TGTGCCAGCAGTTTAGGGTGGGACACCGAGCAGTACTTC
CASSLGWDTEQYF
>TRBJ1-1|.|TRBV29-1|.
TGCAGCGCCCGTGCGGGGGACACTGAAGCTTTCTTT
CSARAGDTEAFF
>TRBJ1-2|few|TRBV30|.
TGTGCCTGGAGCCCCGGGGGAGACGGCTACACCTTC
CAWSPGGDGYTF